Following are 30 T cell receptor beta chains from one sample sequenced in a study of blood T cell repertoires in COVID-19. Sequencing used immunoSEQ multiplex PCR; TCRdb keeps in-frame clones, though not all of them. This sample has about 160,000 clones, with 90% to 95% found just once. The sample comprised peripheral blood. Receptors were obtained from a woman aged 50 to 65 with acute or convalescent COVID-19.

This clone was seen once. This chain uses TRBV5-6 with TRBJ1-2, with D uncertain. The V end lost 6 bases, the J end lost 8 bases, and 17 bases lay between the germline ends. The CDR3 has 13 residues. Germline V gene sequence: CDR1 SGHDT, CDR2 YYEEEE. DNA of the CDR3: TGTGCCAGCACCTATTCGGCCACCGGGGGCTACACCTTC. Translation: CASTYSATGGYTF.

The V gene is TRBV11-3, the J gene TRBJ1-2; TRBD1 matches at 11 bases. The V segment lost 5 bases and the J segment 2 bases; nucleotides outside the gene matches: 10. Germline CDR1 SGHNT, CDR2 YENEEA. The CDR3 is 17 residues long. In DNA form, the CDR3 reads TGTGCCAGCAGCCTAGGGACAGGGGGTTGCTCAAACTATGGCTACACCTTC. It specifies CASSLGTGGCSNYGYTF.

The CDR3 loop is CASSVGASGANVLTF. CDR3 sequence (DNA): TGTGCCAGTAGTGTGGGAGCCTCTGGGGCCAACGTCCTGACTTTC. The chain uses TRBV19 and TRBJ2-6, with TRBD2 as a possible D gene (5 bases). The CDR3 length is 15 residues. V dropped 5 bases and J dropped 0 bases, with 8 bases sitting between them. In germline, CDR1 is LNHDA, CDR2 SQIVND (reference sequence).

V gene TRBV9 combines with J gene TRBJ2-1, with D possibly being TRBD1 (5 bases). CDR1 is SGDLS, CDR2 YYNGEE, per germline. With 4 bases removed from V and 2 bases from J, the gap between germline ends came to 10 bases. The CDR3 length is 14 residues. This CDR3 reads CASSPQEPYNEQFF. CDR3 DNA: TGTGCCAGCAGCCCACAGGAGCCCTACAATGAGCAGTTCTTC.

This chain links TRBV9 with TRBJ2-7; TRBD2 matches at 8 bases. V lost 2 bases to trimming and J lost 4 bases; unmatched junction nucleotides: 5. CDR3 size: 14 residues. The germline V gene encodes CDR1 SGDLS and CDR2 YYNGEE. The CDR3 region is CASSVTSAAYEQYF. Written as DNA, the CDR3 is TGTGCCAGCAGCGTGACTAGCGCGGCATACGAGCAGTACTTC.

This clone was seen just once. This chain uses TRBV2 with TRBJ2-3, with 9 bases lining up with TRBD2. This CDR3 contains 15 residues. CDR1 and CDR2 from the germline V gene are SNHLY and FYNNEI. With V trimmed by 5 bases and J by 7 bases, 10 bases remained unmatched. CDR3 sequence (DNA): TGTGCCAGCAGTAGACTAGCGGAAAGAACAAATACGCAGTATTTT. It codes for CASSRLAERTNTQYF.

V usage is TRBV5-6 and J usage is TRBJ2-1, with TRBD2 matching 10 bases. Germline V gene lookup returns CDR1 SGHDT and CDR2 YYEEEE. This CDR3 spans 15 amino acids. After removal of 4 bases from V and 7 bases from J, the junction contained 8 bases not matched to a gene. CDR3 protein: CASSRQLAGHNEQFF. CDR3 bases: TGTGCCAGCAGCCGTCAACTAGCGGGACATAATGAGCAGTTCTTC.

This clone was found once. V and J are TRBV18 and TRBJ2-2, with 7 bases lining up with TRBD2. Trimming at V came to 5 bases and at J to 7 bases, leaving 10 bases not matched to a gene. Germline loops: CDR1 KGHSH, CDR2 LQKENI. The CDR3 covers 15 residues. Here the CDR3 reads CASSSGMSGNGELFF. CDR3 sequence (DNA): TGTGCCAGCTCATCGGGGATGAGCGGGAACGGGGAGCTGTTTTTT.

The rearrangement uses TRBV2 and TRBJ2-1, with D possibly being TRBD2 (5 bases). V was shortened by 0 bases and J by 10 bases, with 10 bases between the two germline ends. The CDR3 is made up of 13 amino acids. Germline CDR1 SNHLY, CDR2 FYNNEI. CDR3 sequence (DNA): TGTGCCAGCAGTGAAGCGCACGGGGTCGAGCAGTTCTTC. Protein: CASSEAHGVEQFF. The whole variable domain, remainder taken from reference TRBV2 and TRBJ2-1, is EPEVTQTPSHQVTQMGQEVILRCVPISNHLYFYWYRQILGQKVEFLVSFYNNEISEKSEIFDDQFSVERPDGSNFTLKIRSTKLEDSAMYFCASSEAHGVEQFFGPGTRLTVL.

The rearrangement joins TRBV19 to TRBJ2-3, with a possible D match to TRBD2 (5 bases). Trimming pared 3 bases from V and 6 bases from J, leaving 16 bases between. This CDR3 region has 15 residues. The germline CDR1 and CDR2 sequences are LNHDA and SQIVND (reference sequence). The CDR3 DNA sequence: TGTGCCAGTAGTATTCGATTCGCGGGCCGCGATACGCAGTATTTT. As protein: CASSIRFAGRDTQYF.

The chain is built from TRBV29-1 and TRBJ2-7; 9 nucleotides line up with TRBD2. There are 13 residues in the CDR3. CDR1 is SQVTM and CDR2 is ANQGSEA in the germline V gene. The J segment lost 7 bases and the V segment lost 1 base, leaving 5 bases of the junction unmatched. This CDR3 is CSVEVAGAGEQYF. Written as DNA, the CDR3 is TGCAGCGTTGAAGTAGCGGGAGCTGGAGAGCAGTACTTC.

This clone was counted between two and nine times. The genes are TRBV19 and TRBJ1-6; the D is unclear. The CDR3 runs to 13 residues. V lost 5 bases and J 6 bases, leaving 8 bases between the germline ends. Germline V CDR1 and CDR2: LNHDA, SQIVND (reference sequence). The CDR3 reads CASSGQINSPLHF. The CDR3 nucleotides read TGTGCCAGTAGTGGGCAGATTAATTCACCCCTCCACTTT. Combining the CDR3 with reference TRBV19 and TRBJ1-6 gives the whole variable domain DGGITQSPKYLFRKEGQNVTLSCEQNLNHDAMYWYRQDPGQGLRLIYYSQIVNDFQKGDIAEGYSVSREKKESFPLTVTSAQKNPTAFYLCASSGQINSPLHFGNGTRLTVT.

The chain has TRBV11-1 and TRBJ2-3; TRBD1 might be the D (5 bases). The germline V gene encodes CDR1 SGHAT and CDR2 FQDESV (reference sequence). Trimming shortened V by 3 bases and J by 5 bases, and 15 bases separated the two germline ends. CDR3 length: 15 amino acids. As DNA, the CDR3 is TGTGCCAGCAGCTTGGCCCCGATAGGGGAAGATACGCAGTATTTT. This codes for CASSLAPIGEDTQYF.

The chain links TRBV20-1 to TRBJ2-1; no definite D call. CDR1 is DFQATT and CDR2 is SNEGSKA in the germline V gene (reference sequence). CDR3 length: 11 amino acids. V was cut by 6 bases and J by 0 bases, with 3 bases left in between. CDR3 coding DNA: TGCAGTGCCTTCTCCTACAATGAGCAGTTCTTC. Protein: CSAFSYNEQFF.

The CDR3 DNA reads TGTGCCAGCAGCTTAGACAGATATGGAAACACCATATATTTT. This sequence encodes CASSLDRYGNTIYF. This chain uses TRBV7-2 with TRBJ1-3; D remains ambiguous. V dropped 1 base and J dropped 3 bases, with 7 bases sitting between them. This CDR3 is 14 amino acids long. Germline V CDR1 and CDR2: SGHTA, FQGNSA.

The chain carries TRBV24-1 and TRBJ2-7; 8 bases fit TRBD2. Germline V gene sequence: CDR1 KGHDR, CDR2 SFDVKD. The CDR3 contains 14 residues. The V segment lost 4 bases and the J segment 3 bases; nucleotides outside the gene matches: 4. The CDR3 DNA reads as TGTGCCACCAGTGAATACGGGACTAGCTACGAGCAGTACTTC. Translated, it gives CATSEYGTSYEQYF.

In its sample, this clone was seen once. V and J are TRBV6-5 and TRBJ1-1; a possible D gene is TRBD1 (6 bases). The CDR3 has 15 amino acids. Trimming pared 4 bases from V and 0 bases from J, leaving 12 bases between. Germline V CDR1 and CDR2: MNHEY, SVGAGI. As DNA, the CDR3 is TGTGCCAGCAGTTGGGGGGGGCGCGTGAACACTGAAGCTTTCTTT. It specifies CASSWGGRVNTEAFF.

This clone was seen a few times. The rearrangement joins TRBV15 to TRBJ1-1; TRBD1 aligns across 10 bases. This CDR3 has 14 amino acids. With V trimmed by 4 bases and J by 3 bases, 2 bases remained unmatched. The V gene's germline CDR1 is LNHNV and CDR2 YYDKDF (reference sequence). CDR3 coding DNA: TGTGCCACCAGCAAGGACAGGGGGGACACTGAAGCTTTCTTT. This translates into CATSKDRGDTEAFF. Looking up the rest from reference TRBV15 and TRBJ1-1 gives the full variable domain: DAMVIQNPRYQVTQFGKPVTLSCSQTLNHNVMYWYQQKSSQAPKLLFHYYDKDFNNEADTPDNFQSRRPNTSFCFLDIRSPGLGDTAMYLCATSKDRGDTEAFFGQGTRLTVV.

V is TRBV30 and J is TRBJ1-5, with D unresolved. There are 13 residues in the CDR3. V lost 0 bases, J lost 8 bases, and 11 bases lay in between. Germline CDR1 reads GTSNPN; CDR2 reads SVGIG (reference sequence). CDR3 coding DNA: TGTGCCTGGAGTGTCCACAGTGACGAGCCCCAGCATTTT. Its translation is CAWSVHSDEPQHF.

The chain couples TRBV2 to TRBJ1-2; 9 nucleotides agree with TRBD1. Germline values: CDR1 SNHLY, CDR2 FYNNEI. With V trimmed by 6 bases and J by 1 base, 6 bases remained unmatched. The CDR3 spans 15 residues. In DNA, the CDR3 is TGTGCCAGCAGGCGGACAGGGGCCCTTAACTATGGCTACACCTTC. It encodes CASRRTGALNYGYTF.

V is TRBV7-6 and J is TRBJ2-5; possibly TRBD2 for D (5 bases). Germline values: CDR1 SGHVS, CDR2 FNYEAQ. The CDR3 is 14 residues long. Trimming took off 5 bases at V and 5 bases at J, with 15 bases between the two ends. The CDR3 loop is CASSPRGNRETQYF. DNA of the CDR3: TGTGCCAGCAGCCCCCGAGGGAATAGGGAGACCCAGTACTTC.

This clone has a single count. The rearrangement uses TRBV6-5 and TRBJ1-1, with a possible D match to TRBD1 (6 bases). Trimming pared 6 bases from V and 4 bases from J, leaving 15 bases between. CDR3 length equals 14 residues. Germline V gene sequence: CDR1 MNHEY, CDR2 SVGAGI. The CDR3 DNA reads as TGTGCCAGCAGGCCAGGACAGATAGTCACTGAAGCTTTCTTT. Protein sequence: CASRPGQIVTEAFF.

DNA for the CDR3: TGTGCCAGCAGCCACGGACAGGGAGGTGGCTACACCTTC. Translating it yields CASSHGQGGGYTF. The rearrangement uses TRBV5-8 and TRBJ1-2, with 8 bases aligning to TRBD1. Trimming took 4 bases from V and 7 from J; bases not matched to a gene: 6. CDR3 length: 13 residues. From germline, CDR1 is SGHTS and CDR2 YDEGEE.

The chain is built from TRBV4-1 and TRBJ1-5; 9 nucleotides agree with TRBD1. V shed 5 bases, J shed 9 bases, and the junction held 5 bases outside the gene matches. From germline, CDR1 is MGHRA and CDR2 YSYEKL. CDR3 length equals 13 residues. The CDR3 DNA reads as TGCGCCAGCAGCGAGGGACAGGGAAGGCCCCAGCATTTT. Its protein is CASSEGQGRPQHF.

V usage is TRBV21-1 and J usage is TRBJ2-3; no check of the table's D call, TRBD2, against the DNA was made. TRBV21-1 is classified as a pseudogene. This CDR3 contains 18 residues. CDR3 amino acids: CASSKGFGGRPSTDTQYF. Written as DNA, the CDR3 is TGTGCCAGCAGCAAAGGGTTCGGGGGACGCCCTAGCACAGATACGCAGTATTTT.

The V gene is TRBV7-9, the J gene TRBJ2-1, with 7 positions matching TRBD1. Per the germline V gene, CDR1 is SEHNR and CDR2 is FQNEAQ (reference sequence). With V trimmed by 4 bases and J by 0 bases, 6 bases remained unmatched. The length of the CDR3 is 16 residues. CDR3 sequence reads: CASSSLQGSSYNEQFF. The CDR3 DNA reads as TGTGCCAGCAGCTCCCTACAGGGGAGCTCCTACAATGAGCAGTTCTTC. The entire variable domain, with the rest obtained from reference TRBV7-9 and TRBJ2-1, is as follows: DTGVSQNPRHKITKRGQNVTFRCDPISEHNRLYWYRQTLGQGPEFLTYFQNEAQLEKSRLLSDRFSAERPKGSFSTLEIQRTEQGDSAMYLCASSSLQGSSYNEQFFGPGTRLTVL.

The CDR3 here is CASSPERSEQFF. CDR3 bases: TGTGCCAGCAGCCCGGAGAGGAGTGAGCAGTTCTTC. The J gene is TRBJ2-1, the V gene TRBV5-6; no definite D call. Germline V gene lookup returns CDR1 SGHDT and CDR2 YYEEEE. V was pared by 4 bases and J by 9 bases, with 11 bases between. CDR3 length: 12 amino acids.

V usage is TRBV20-1 and J usage is TRBJ1-2; D call uncertain. Trimming shortened V by 4 bases and J by 5 bases, and 8 bases separated the two germline ends. The CDR3 has 11 residues. Germline lookup yields CDR1 DFQATT and CDR2 SNEGSKA (reference sequence). The CDR3: CSANDLYGYTF. CDR3 in DNA: TGCAGTGCTAACGACTTATATGGCTACACCTTC.

The genes are TRBV25-1 and TRBJ1-6; D not resolved. This CDR3 spans 13 amino acids. V lost 3 bases, J lost 10 bases, and 10 bases lay in between. From germline, CDR1 is MGHDK and CDR2 SYGVNS. The DNA for the CDR3 is TGTGCCAGCAGTGACGGAGGGAGGTCACCCCTCCACTTT. It yields the protein CASSDGGRSPLHF.

The V call is TRBV6-2 or TRBV6-3, the J call TRBJ1-6; D might be TRBD1 (6 bases). Trimming took 6 bases from V and 10 from J, leaving 22 bases between them. Germline V gives CDR1 MNHEY, CDR2 SVGEGT. This CDR3 is built from 16 residues. DNA for the CDR3: TGTGCCAGCAGCTCTTCGACCGGGGGGCTTTCCTCACCCCTCCACTTT. Its translation: CASSSSTGGLSSPLHF.